This TCR beta chain was documented in a study of T cells in tumors after PD-1 blockade. Study-level information: A subset received ongoing vismodegib 150 mg daily alongside anti-PD-1 therapy. Study-wide points: Around 37% of tumor TCR clonotypes were also found in blood.

Points on this clone: Antigen specificity is unknown.

TCRdb's table, derived via immunoSEQ multiplex PCR, lists solely in-frame clones and lacks some. The table lists 40,000 to 55,000 clones, roughly 79% of them singletons. The CDR3 sequence is 16 residues long. V gave up 6 bases and J gave up 1 base; unmatched junction bases: 9. CDR1 MDHEN and CDR2 SYDVKM come from the germline V gene. The receptor was derived from a human donor with basal cell carcinoma. Sample: PBMCs, taken before anti-PD-1 treatment. V usage is TRBV28 and J usage is TRBJ2-3; 8 nucleotides match TRBD2. In DNA form, the CDR3 reads TGTGCCAGCAGCCCTCGCGGGGGGAAAGGCACAGATACGCAGTATTTT. It codes for CASSPRGGKGTDTQYF.